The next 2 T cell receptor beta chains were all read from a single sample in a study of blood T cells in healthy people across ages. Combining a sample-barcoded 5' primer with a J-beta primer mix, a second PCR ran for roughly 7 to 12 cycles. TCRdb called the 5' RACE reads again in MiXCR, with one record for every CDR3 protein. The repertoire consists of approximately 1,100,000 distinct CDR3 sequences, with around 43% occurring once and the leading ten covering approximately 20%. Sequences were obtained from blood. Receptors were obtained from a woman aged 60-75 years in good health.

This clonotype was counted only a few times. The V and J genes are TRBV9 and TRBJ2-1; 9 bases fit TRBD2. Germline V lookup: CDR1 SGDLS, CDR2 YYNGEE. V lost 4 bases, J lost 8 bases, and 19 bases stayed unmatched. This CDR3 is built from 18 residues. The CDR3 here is CASSMGGRTSERLHEQFF. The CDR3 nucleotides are TGTGCCAGCAGCATGGGAGGGAGGACTAGCGAACGCCTGCATGAGCAGTTCTTC. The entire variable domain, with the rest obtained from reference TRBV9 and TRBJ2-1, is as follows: DSGVTQTPKHLITATGQRVTLRCSPRSGDLSVYWYQQSLDQGLQFLIQYYNGEERAKGNILERFSAQQFPDLHSELNLSSLELGDSALYFCASSMGGRTSERLHEQFFGPGTRLTVL.

The CDR3, as DNA: TGCAGTGCTACAGGGGCAGGCGCAACTAATGAAAAACTGTTTTTT. Amino acid sequence: CSATGAGATNEKLFF. The rearrangement uses TRBV20-1 and TRBJ1-4, with D tentatively TRBD1 (6 bases). Germline CDR1 is DFQATT and CDR2 is SNEGSKA (reference sequence). The CDR3 runs 15 residues. Trimming left V 4 bases short and J 0 bases short, with 12 bases between.